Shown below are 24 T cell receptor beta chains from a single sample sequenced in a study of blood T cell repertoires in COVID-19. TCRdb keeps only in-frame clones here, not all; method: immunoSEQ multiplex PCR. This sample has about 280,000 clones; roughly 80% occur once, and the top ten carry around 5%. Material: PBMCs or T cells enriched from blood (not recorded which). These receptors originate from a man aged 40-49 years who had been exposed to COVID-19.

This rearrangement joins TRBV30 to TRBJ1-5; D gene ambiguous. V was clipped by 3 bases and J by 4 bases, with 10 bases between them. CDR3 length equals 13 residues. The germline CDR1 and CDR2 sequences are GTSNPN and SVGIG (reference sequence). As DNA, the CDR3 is TGTGCCTGGAGCCTAGCCGAAAATCAGCCCCAGCATTTT. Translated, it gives CAWSLAENQPQHF.

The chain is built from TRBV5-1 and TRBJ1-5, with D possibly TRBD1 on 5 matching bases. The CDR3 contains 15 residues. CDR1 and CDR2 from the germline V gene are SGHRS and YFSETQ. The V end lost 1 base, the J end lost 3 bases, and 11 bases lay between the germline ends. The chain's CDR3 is CASSLQGGDNQPQHF. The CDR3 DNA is TGCGCCAGCAGCTTGCAGGGCGGGGACAATCAGCCCCAGCATTTT.

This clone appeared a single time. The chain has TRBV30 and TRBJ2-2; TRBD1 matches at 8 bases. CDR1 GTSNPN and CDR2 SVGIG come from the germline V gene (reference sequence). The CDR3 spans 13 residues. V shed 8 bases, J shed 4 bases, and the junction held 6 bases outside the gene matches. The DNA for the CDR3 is TGTGCCGGGACAGGTTACAGCACCGGGGAGCTGTTTTTT. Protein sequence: CAGTGYSTGELFF.

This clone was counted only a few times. Here the CDR3 reads CASSPSVENSPLHF. As DNA, the CDR3 is TGTGCCAGCTCACCAAGTGTCGAGAATTCACCCCTCCACTTT. The genes are TRBV18 and TRBJ1-6, with D hard to call. Germline loops: CDR1 KGHSH, CDR2 LQKENI. V was clipped by 2 bases and J by 7 bases, with 9 bases between them. This CDR3 contains 14 residues.

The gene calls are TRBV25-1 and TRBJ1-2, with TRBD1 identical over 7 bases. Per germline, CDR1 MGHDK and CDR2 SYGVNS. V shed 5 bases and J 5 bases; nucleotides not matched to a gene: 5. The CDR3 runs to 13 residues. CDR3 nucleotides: TGTGCCAGCAGTTCAACAGGGGTGTATGGCTACACCTTC. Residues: CASSSTGVYGYTF.

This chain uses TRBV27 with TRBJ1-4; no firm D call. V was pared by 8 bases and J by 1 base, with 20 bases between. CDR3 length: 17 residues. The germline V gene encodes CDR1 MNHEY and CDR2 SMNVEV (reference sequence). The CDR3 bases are TGTGCCAGCCGCCCTTGGAGGGCCCTGGAAACTAATGAAAAACTGTTTTTT. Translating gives CASRPWRALETNEKLFF. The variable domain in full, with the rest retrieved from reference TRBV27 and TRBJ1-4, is EAQVTQNPRYLITVTGKKLTVTCSQNMNHEYMSWYRQDPGLGLRQIYYSMNVEVTDKGDVPEGYKVSRKEKRNFPLILESPSPNQTSLYFCASRPWRALETNEKLFFGSGTQLSVL.

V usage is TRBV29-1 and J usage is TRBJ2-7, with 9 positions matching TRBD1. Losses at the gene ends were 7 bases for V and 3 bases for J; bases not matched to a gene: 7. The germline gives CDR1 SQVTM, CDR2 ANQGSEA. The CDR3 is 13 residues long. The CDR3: CSAKGQGGYEQYF. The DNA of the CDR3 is TGCAGCGCCAAGGGACAGGGAGGCTACGAGCAGTACTTC.

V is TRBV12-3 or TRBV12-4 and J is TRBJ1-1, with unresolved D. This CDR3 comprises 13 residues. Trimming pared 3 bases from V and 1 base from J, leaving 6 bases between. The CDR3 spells CASSLSGNTEAFF. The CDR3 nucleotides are TGTGCCAGCAGTTTGTCGGGGAACACTGAAGCTTTCTTT.

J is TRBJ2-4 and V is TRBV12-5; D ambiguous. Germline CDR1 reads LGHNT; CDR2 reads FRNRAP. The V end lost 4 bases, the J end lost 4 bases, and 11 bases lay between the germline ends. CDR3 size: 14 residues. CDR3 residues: CASGWVPGKNIQYF. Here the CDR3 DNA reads TGTGCTAGTGGTTGGGTACCGGGTAAAAACATTCAGTACTTC.

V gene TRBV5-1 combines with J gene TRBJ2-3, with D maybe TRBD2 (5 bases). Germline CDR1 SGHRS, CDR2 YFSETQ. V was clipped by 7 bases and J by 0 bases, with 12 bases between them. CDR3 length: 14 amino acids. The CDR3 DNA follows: TGCGCCAGCCGGCCAGCGGTAAGCACAGATACGCAGTATTTT. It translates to CASRPAVSTDTQYF.

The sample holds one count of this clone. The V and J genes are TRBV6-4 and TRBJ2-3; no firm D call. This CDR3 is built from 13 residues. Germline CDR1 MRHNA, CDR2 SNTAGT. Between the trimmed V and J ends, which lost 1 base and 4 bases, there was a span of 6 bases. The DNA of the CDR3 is TGTGCCAGCAGTGACTTGTCCTCAGATACGCAGTATTTT. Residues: CASSDLSSDTQYF.

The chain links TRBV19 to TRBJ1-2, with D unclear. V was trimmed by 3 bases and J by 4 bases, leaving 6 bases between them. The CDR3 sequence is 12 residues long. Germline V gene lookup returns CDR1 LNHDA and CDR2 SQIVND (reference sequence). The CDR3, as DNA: TGTGCCAGTAGTATCGTCAGCTATGGCTACACCTTC. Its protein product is CASSIVSYGYTF.

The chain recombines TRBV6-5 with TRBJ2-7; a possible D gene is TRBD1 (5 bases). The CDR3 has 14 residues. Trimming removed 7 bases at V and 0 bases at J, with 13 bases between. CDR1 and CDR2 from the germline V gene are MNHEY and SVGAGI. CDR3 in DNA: TGTGCCAGCAAGGGGTTTGCTCGCTCCTACGAGCAGTACTTC. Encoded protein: CASKGFARSYEQYF.

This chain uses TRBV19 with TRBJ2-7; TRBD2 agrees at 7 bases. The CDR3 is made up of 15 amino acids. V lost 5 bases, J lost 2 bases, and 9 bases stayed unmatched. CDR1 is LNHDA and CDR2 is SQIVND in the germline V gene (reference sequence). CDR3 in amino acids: CASSLGGTDAYEQYF. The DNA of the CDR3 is TGTGCCAGTAGTCTGGGGGGGACGGATGCCTACGAGCAGTACTTC.

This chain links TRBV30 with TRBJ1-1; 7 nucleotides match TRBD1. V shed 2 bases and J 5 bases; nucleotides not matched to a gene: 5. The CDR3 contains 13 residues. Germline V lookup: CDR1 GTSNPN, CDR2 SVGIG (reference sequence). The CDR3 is CAWSRQGPTEAFF. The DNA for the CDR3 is TGTGCCTGGAGTCGACAGGGACCGACTGAAGCTTTCTTT.

The CDR3 coding sequence is TGCGCCAGCAGCCAAGGTAATGGGGGCGGAATGAACACTGAAGCTTTCTTT. Amino acids: CASSQGNGGGMNTEAFF. The rearrangement joins TRBV4-1 to TRBJ1-1; maybe TRBD1 (6 bases). The V end lost 1 base, the J end lost 0 bases, and 15 bases lay between the germline ends. Per the germline V gene, CDR1 is MGHRA and CDR2 is YSYEKL. The CDR3 totals 17 residues.

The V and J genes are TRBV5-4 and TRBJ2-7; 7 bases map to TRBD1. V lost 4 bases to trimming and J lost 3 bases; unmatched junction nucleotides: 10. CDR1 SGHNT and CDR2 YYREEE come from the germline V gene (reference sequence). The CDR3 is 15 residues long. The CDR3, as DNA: TGTGCCAGCAGCGCCCAGGAAGGGGGCGTCTACGAGCAGTACTTC. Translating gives CASSAQEGGVYEQYF.

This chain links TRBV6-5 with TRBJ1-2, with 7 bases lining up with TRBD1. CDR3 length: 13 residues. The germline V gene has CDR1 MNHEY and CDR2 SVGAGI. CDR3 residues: CGIGRGTDYGYTF. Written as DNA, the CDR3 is TGTGGAATAGGGAGAGGGACAGACTATGGCTACACCTTC.

For the CDR3, the DNA is TGTGCCAGCAGTTACTCGAGTGAGACCCAGTACTTC. This codes for CASSYSSETQYF. This chain links TRBV6-6 with TRBJ2-5; D remains unclear. V lost 0 bases and J lost 5, with 4 bases in between. Looked up from germline, CDR1 is MNHNY and CDR2 is SVGAGI (reference sequence). This CDR3 is 12 amino acids long.

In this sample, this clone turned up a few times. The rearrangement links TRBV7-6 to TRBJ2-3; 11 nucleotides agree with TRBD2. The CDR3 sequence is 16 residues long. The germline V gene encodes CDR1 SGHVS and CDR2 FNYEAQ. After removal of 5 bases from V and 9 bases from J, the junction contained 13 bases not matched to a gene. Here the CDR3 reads CASSPLTSGAHETQYF. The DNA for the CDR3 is TGTGCCAGCAGCCCCTTGACTAGCGGGGCGCATGAAACGCAGTATTTT.

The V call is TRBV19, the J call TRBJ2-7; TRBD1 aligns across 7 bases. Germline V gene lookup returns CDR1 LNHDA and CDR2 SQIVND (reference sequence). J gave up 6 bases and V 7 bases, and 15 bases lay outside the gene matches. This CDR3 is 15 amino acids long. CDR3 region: CASTQFGGRDSEQYF. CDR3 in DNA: TGTGCCAGTACCCAATTTGGGGGTCGGGACAGCGAGCAGTACTTC.

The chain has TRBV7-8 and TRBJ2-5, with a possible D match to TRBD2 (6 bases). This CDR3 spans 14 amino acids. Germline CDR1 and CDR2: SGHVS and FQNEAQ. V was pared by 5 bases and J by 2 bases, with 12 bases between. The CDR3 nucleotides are TGTGCCAGCAGCGCCCGGGAGAGTCAAGAGACCCAGTACTTC. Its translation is CASSARESQETQYF.

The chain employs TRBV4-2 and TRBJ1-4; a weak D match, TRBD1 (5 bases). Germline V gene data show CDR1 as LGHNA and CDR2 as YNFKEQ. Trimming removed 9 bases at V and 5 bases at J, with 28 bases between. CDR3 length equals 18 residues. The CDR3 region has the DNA TGTGCCAGATTTCCGGACACCAGGATTATAAAGGCCAATGAAAAACTGTTTTTT. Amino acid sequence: CARFPDTRIIKANEKLFF.

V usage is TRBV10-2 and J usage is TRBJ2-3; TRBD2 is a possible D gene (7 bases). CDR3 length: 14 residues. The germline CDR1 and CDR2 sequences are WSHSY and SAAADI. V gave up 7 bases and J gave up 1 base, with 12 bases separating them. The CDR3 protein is CASIRGAGTDTQYF. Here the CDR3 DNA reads TGCGCCAGCATACGGGGGGCGGGCACAGATACGCAGTATTTT.